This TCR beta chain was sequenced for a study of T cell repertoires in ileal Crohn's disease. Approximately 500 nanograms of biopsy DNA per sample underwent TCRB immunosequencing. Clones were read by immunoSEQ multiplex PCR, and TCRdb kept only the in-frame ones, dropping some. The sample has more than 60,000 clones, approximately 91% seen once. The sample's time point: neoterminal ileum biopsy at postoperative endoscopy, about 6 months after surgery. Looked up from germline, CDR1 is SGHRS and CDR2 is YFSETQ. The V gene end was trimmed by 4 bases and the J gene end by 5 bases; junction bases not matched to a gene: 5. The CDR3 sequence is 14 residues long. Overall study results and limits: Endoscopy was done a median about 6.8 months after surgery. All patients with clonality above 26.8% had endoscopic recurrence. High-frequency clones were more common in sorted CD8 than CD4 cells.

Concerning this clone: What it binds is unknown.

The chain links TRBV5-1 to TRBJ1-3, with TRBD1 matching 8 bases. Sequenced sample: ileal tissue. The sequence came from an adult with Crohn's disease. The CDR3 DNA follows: TGCGCCAGCAGCACTGGACAGGGTCGAAACACCATATATTTT. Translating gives CASSTGQGRNTIYF.